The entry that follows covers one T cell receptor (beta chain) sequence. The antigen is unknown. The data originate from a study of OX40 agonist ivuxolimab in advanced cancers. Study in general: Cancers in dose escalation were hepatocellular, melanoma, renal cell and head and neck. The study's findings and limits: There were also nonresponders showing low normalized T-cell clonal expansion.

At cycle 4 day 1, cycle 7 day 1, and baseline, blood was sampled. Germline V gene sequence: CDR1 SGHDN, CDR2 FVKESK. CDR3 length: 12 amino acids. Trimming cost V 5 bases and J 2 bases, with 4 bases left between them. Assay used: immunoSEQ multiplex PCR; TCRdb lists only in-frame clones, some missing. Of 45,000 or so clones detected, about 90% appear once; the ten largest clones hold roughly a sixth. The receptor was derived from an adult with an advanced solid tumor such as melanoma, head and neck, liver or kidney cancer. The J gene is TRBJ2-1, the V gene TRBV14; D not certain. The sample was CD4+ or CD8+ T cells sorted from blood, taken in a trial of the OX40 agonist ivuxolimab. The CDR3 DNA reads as TGTGCCAGCAGCGACCCCTACAATGAGCAGTTCTTC. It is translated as CASSDPYNEQFF.